The entry below describes one T cell receptor beta chain. This clonotype was recorded many times. Its antigen is unknown. No qualities accompany the bases; no much larger clone lies one base away. Stable Graves' hyperthyroidism was defined as no progression to ophthalmopathy during 18 months of follow-up. Hyperthyroidism patients were newly diagnosed, had a disease duration of under 2 months, and were aged 18 to 65 years. The study excluded patients with uncontrolled infections, other autoimmune diseases, pregnancy or lactation. Diagnoses were based on clinical symptoms, serum thyroxine and TRAb, thyroid ultrasound and orbital computed tomography. Trizol reagent was used to extract total RNA, and RNA quality was then checked on an Agilent 2100 Bioanalyzer. CDR1 and CDR2 are drawn from the germline V gene: SQVTM, ANQGSEA. Counted from cysteine to phenylalanine, this CDR3 has 11 amino acids. This entry keeps only the CDR3 DNA: 33 bases, framed from base 1. Trimming leaves V shorter by 6 bases and J shorter by 4 bases, with the junction holding 1 base beyond the gene matches.

The TCR beta CDR3 regions were amplified from the RNA transcripts. The first round of RT-PCR for the TCR CDR3 was performed with the HTBI primer set and the Qiagen OneStep RT-PCR kit. Libraries were constructed in a second round of multiplex PCR, after which size selection and purification were performed. Libraries were sequenced paired-end with 100 bp reads on an Illumina HiSeq2000. Under the source paper's analysis protocol: SOAPnuke was used to process the raw data, removing reads that contained adapters or uncalled bases, had a mean Phred below 15, or lacked an exact match to the constant primer or identifier. COPE v1.2.5 was used to merge high-quality paired reads, and clonotypes were defined as unique nucleotide sequences. MiTCR v1.1 was used to align the clonotypes against IMGT TRBV, TRBD and TRBJ reference segments. The analysis included only V-J combinations with a frequency above 0.0001, which together covered 99% to 99.2% of the repertoires. A TCS score was defined as the ratio between F50 (clonal expansion) and ExV (chaos), using BLOSUM62-based TCRdist between CDR3 peptides within each V-J. Welch's t-statistics and random forest reduced 514 V-J features to 13, which were used in a naive Bayes classifier (R e1071). The Morisita-Horn index was used to measure how similar the thyroid and blood repertoires were. TCRdb reprocessed the public reads (quality trimming at Q25 with fastp, clone calling with MiXCR) and kept in-frame beta chains. Here each entry gathers all rows of one CDR3 protein and keeps the most common genes and DNA. The V and J calls were not made by the authors but by TCRdb's processing. The sample table records 530,000 or so distinct CDR3 sequences; approximately 44% of these occur just once. About 8.3% of the sample lies in the top ten.

These data belong to a study of T cells in Graves' hyperthyroidism and ophthalmopathy (dated by TCRdb to about 2019). About the study as a whole: To identify TCR V-J signatures that set the groups apart, the researchers used a discovery cohort of 100 or so patients, made up of under 45 with Graves' ophthalmopathy and approximately 57 with stable Graves' hyperthyroidism. Prospective prediction of ophthalmopathy was tested in an independent validation cohort consisting of 18 hyperthyroidism patients and 17 patients who later progressed to ophthalmopathy. The 100 or so discovery patients were divided at random into training and test sets in a 7:3 ratio. In addition, the study compared T-cell repertoires in thyroid tissue and in blood from about six Graves' hyperthyroidism patients. Following sampling, methimazole starting at 30 mg daily was given to hyperthyroidism patients, and high-dose intravenous methylprednisolone was given to ophthalmopathy patients. The paper describes TCR Vbeta CDR3 sequencing of some 130 peripheral blood samples, made up of 40 to 45 ophthalmopathy patients, some 80 hyperthyroidism patients and around 17 progressor patients.

Broader findings and caveats from the paper: No statistical method was used to set the sample size in advance, and investigators knew the group allocation. Most expanded thyroid clonotypes (frequency above 0.001) were also found in blood, which suggests that blood repertoires may mirror thyroid immune responses. In validation, the model predicted progression to ophthalmopathy a median of roughly 6.1 months before onset, with 65% to 71% sensitivity and about 72% specificity. A model built on a 13 V-J signature distinguished ophthalmopathy from stable hyperthyroidism, reaching around 90% sensitivity and under 84% specificity in cross-validation and 80%/75% in testing.

The rearrangement joined TRBV29-1 to TRBJ1-2, with 8 middle bases fitting TRBD1. The sample comprised peripheral blood or thyroid tissue (not recorded which). The sequence was obtained from a woman in her late teens or twenties with Graves' hyperthyroidism. The nucleotide sequence reads as follows: TGCAGCGTGGACAGGGTCTATGGCTACACCTTC. Protein translation: CSVDRVYGYTF.